This T cell receptor (beta chain) was documented in a study of CXCR3-negative and CXCR3-positive naive CD8 T cells. Looking at the study overall: For each library, about 1.5 +/- 0.3 million TRB reads were obtained, roughly 140 million in total. Study-wide findings and caveats: Most assays were run on fresh PBMCs (CXCR3 expression partially decreased after cryopreservation). Greater hydrophobicity was found in TRB CDR3s of CXCR3-positive naive cells than of CXCR3-negative naive cells. Memory CD8+ T cell repertoires were far less diverse than both naive subsets.

Note on this clonotype: Its antigen is undetermined.

cDNA libraries for TRB were generated by 5' RACE incorporating UMI labels. One entry per CDR3 protein, without DNA, is what TCRdb gives after re-calling the 5' RACE reads. The sample's table shows tens of thousands of distinct CDR3 sequences. Cells classed as naive CD8+ T cells were CD45RO-CCR7+CD27+CD95-. CDR3 length: 14 residues. Germline V CDR1 and CDR2: SGHRS, YFSETQ. The specimen sequenced was naive CXCR3+ CD8+ T cells from blood. Described subset: CD45RO-CCR7+CD27+CD95- naive CD8+ T cells expressing CXCR3 (TNR3+). The receptor was isolated from a human donor in good health. Some clones in this sample may be carry-over from other donors' samples. The rearrangement joins TRBV5-1 to TRBJ2-7; TCRdb picks TRBD1, but there is no DNA to check that call. CDR3 in amino acids: CASSLRDRAYEQYF.